The sequence of this T cell receptor (beta chain) was determined in a study of breast tumors, draining lymph nodes, adjacent tissues. Axillary draining lymph nodes of breast cancer patients supplied the node samples. TCRdb re-derived calls from the multiplex PCR reads in MiXCR, one entry per CDR3 protein. This sample has approximately 200,000 distinct CDR3 sequences, with approximately 30% found just once. Points from the study as a whole: Most tumor T cells seemingly derive from lymph node, then expand in tumor. Luminal-like breast cancer showed significantly higher tumor–nontumor repertoire similarity than basal-like. Compared with lymph nodes, tumors were less diverse; compared with nontumor tissue, more. That most tumor T cells come from lymph nodes remained unproven.

Notes on this clonotype: What it binds is unknown.

From germline, CDR1 is MNHEY and CDR2 SMNVEV (reference sequence). V was clipped by 7 bases and J by 15 bases; unmatched bases: 13. This CDR3 contains 12 residues. This chain connects TRBV27 to TRBJ2-3, with 7 bases that match TRBD2. The TCR comes from a female donor with breast cancer. Some clones in this sample may be carry-over from other donors' samples. The sample comprised axillary lymph node tissue. The CDR3 nucleotides are TGTGCCAGCAACGGGGACTACGGTATGCAATATTTT. It translates to CASNGDYGMQYF.